This T cell receptor beta chain was profiled in a study of blood T cell repertoires in COVID-19 (dated by TCRdb to 2018 to 2020). Some background on the complete study: Samples from collaborators originated in the United States, Italy and Spain and spanned both the acute and convalescent phases of COVID-19. Samples were obtained from the ongoing ImmuneRACE study (first 160 participants) and from 1,200 or so subjects provided by 6 global collaborators. Where available, HLA class I and class II types were taken from metadata supplied by the sample provider and were not determined by assay-based typing. The prospective study material was composed of cDNA or gDNA derived from T cells, B-cell-depleted T cells, or PBMCs. Deeply sampled blood TCRbeta repertoires from subjects exposed to, actively infected with, or recovered from COVID-19 were included in the dataset. A de-identified subject ID, COVID-19 status, age in years and sex were almost always included in the sample metadata. The repertoires were released in a freely available public database intended as a resource for research on the immune response to SARS-CoV-2.

The CDR3, from cysteine to phenylalanine, totals 18 residues. Only CDR3 DNA is held: 54 bases, read in frame from base 1. After removal of 4 bases from V and 0 bases from J, the junction retains 13 bases not matched to a gene. As encoded in the germline V gene, CDR1 is SGHDN while CDR2 is FVKESK. General findings and caveats noted by the study authors: How much clinical and demographic metadata was included differed by source and by participant, and the metadata was provided uncurated.

Collaborating institutions collected whole blood in K2EDTA tubes following their own protocols. For TCRbeta analysis, collaborator samples were shipped as frozen whole blood, as isolated PBMCs, or as DNA extracted from either sample type. The immunoSEQ Assay, a bias-controlled multiplex PCR, was used to amplify TCRbeta CDR3 regions from genomic DNA. The study's own analysis went as follows. Within the assay, amplification of reference gene primers was used to estimate how many nucleated cells each sample contained. Sequence reads were collapsed and filtered to measure the absolute abundance of every unique TCRbeta CDR3 rearrangement. For each sample, productive Simpson clonality was calculated by taking the square root of Simpson's diversity index across productive rearrangements. Sourced from immuneACCESS, this table was stored by TCRdb with only in-frame sequences that have V and J called. A share of the clones is absent; for the studies checked, an unresolved V gene accounts for under half, and the remainder has no known explanation. That table gives V, J and clone size, and the DNA gave D and trimming. Within this sample are about 100,000 clones, with 86% of them counted one time only. Together, the top ten hold over 10% of the sample.

This clone came up once. The target of this receptor is not known. It has no much larger one-base neighbor in the sample; base qualities were not kept. The sequence is built from TRBV14 and TRBJ1-1; 8 of the junction bases match TRBD1. Sequencing input: peripheral blood. The clonotype originates from a woman aged 55-69 years in a cohort sampled during active or convalescent COVID-19. The bases read TGTGCCAGCAGCCGGACGGTGACAGGGGACTTCATGAACACTGAAGCTTTCTTT. This translates into CASSRTVTGDFMNTEAFF.